Listed here is a single T cell receptor beta chain. This sample was included in a study of T cell responses to AZD1222 COVID-19 vaccine. V was shortened by 4 bases and J by 4 bases, with 14 bases between the two germline ends. Germline CDR1 reads SGDLS; CDR2 reads YYNGEE. This CDR3 has 15 residues. Clones were read by immunoSEQ multiplex PCR, and TCRdb kept only the in-frame ones, dropping some. The repertoire holds 210,000 or so clones, with roughly 94% as singletons. This specimen was peripheral blood, taken 28 days after the second dose of the MenACWY control vaccine. This TCR derives from an adult who received the MenACWY meningococcal vaccine as a control. The genes are TRBV9 and TRBJ2-2; the D gene could be TRBD1 or TRBD2 (7 bases each). CDR3 amino acids: CASSPGGGSTGELFF. The DNA of the CDR3 is TGTGCCAGCAGCCCAGGGGGAGGGAGCACCGGGGAGCTGTTTTTT.